This TCR beta chain was sequenced for a study of T cell changes during pregnancy in multiple sclerosis. Produced via immunoSEQ multiplex PCR; TCRdb's table is partial and in-frame only. The sample consists of under 65,000 clones, over 85% of them appearing once. Between the trimmed V and J ends, which lost 5 bases and 7 bases, there was a span of 21 bases. From germline, CDR1 is MGHRA and CDR2 YSYEKL. The CDR3 runs 15 residues. The clonotype was recovered from a female donor with multiple sclerosis, enrolled in a pregnancy study. Here the sequenced sample was CD8+ T cells from peripheral blood mononuclear cells, taken in the third trimester of pregnancy. The chain couples TRBV4-1 to TRBJ2-7, with a possible D match to TRBD2 (5 bases). In DNA, the CDR3 is TGCGCCAGCAGCTCCGTCTCTAGCTTGCACCGGGAGCAGTACTTC. Translation gives CASSSVSSLHREQYF.